This paragraph covers one TCR beta chain sequence. As yet, its antigen is unknown. Carrying UMI labels, the TRB cDNA libraries were prepared through 5' RACE. TCRdb derives one entry per CDR3 protein from the 5' RACE reads, leaving out DNA. The repertoire table contains some 140,000 distinct CDR3 sequences. The CDR3 loop spans 12 amino acids. The data were taken from a study of CXCR3-negative and CXCR3-positive naive CD8 T cells. Broader study findings: Much lower diversity was found in memory CD8+ cells, while both naive subsets had comparably high diversity. CXCR3-expressing naive cells carried TRB CDR3s more hydrophobic than those of CXCR3-negative naive cells.

Sample: naive CXCR3+ CD8+ T cells from blood. As for subset: CD45RO-CCR7+CD27+CD95- naive CD8+ T cells expressing CXCR3 (TNR3+). The source of this sequence is a human donor in good health. Some clones in this sample may be carry-over from other donors' samples. This chain joins TRBV12-3 or TRBV12-4 and TRBJ2-3. The CDR3 spells CASSYYPDTQYF.